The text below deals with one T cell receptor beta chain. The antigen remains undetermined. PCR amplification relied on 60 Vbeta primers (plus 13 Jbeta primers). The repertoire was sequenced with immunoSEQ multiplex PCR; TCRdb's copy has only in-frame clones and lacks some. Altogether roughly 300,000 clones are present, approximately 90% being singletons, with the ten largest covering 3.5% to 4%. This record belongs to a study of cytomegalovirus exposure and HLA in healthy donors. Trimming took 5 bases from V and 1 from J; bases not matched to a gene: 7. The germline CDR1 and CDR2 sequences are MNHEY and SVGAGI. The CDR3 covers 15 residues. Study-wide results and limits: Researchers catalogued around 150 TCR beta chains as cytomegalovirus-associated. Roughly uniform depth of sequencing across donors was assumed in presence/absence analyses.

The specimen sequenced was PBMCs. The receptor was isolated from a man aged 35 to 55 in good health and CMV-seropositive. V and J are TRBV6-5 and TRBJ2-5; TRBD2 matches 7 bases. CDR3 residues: CASSPGLAAQETQYF. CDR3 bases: TGTGCCAGCAGTCCCGGGCTAGCGGCCCAAGAGACCCAGTACTTC.